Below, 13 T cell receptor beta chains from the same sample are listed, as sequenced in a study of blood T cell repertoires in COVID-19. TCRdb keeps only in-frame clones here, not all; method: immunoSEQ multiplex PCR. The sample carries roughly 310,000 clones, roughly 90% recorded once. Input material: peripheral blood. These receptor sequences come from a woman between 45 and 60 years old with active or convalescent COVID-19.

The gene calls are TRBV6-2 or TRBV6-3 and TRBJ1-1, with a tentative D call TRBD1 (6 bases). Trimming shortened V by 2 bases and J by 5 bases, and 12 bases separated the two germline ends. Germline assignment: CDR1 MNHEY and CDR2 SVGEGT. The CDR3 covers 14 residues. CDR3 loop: CASSYQWGRTEAFF. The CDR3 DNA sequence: TGTGCCAGCAGTTACCAGTGGGGGCGGACTGAAGCTTTCTTT.

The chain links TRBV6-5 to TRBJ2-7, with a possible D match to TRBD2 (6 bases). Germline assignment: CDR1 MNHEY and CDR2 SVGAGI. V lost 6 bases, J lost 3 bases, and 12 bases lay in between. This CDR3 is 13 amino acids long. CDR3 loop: CASSYVGGYEQYF. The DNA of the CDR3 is TGTGCCAGCAGCTATGTGGGGGGCTACGAGCAGTACTTC.

CDR3 protein: CASSRGEDGNYGYTF. CDR3 DNA: TGTGCCAGCTCCAGGGGCGAAGATGGGAACTATGGCTACACCTTC. V usage is TRBV6-5 and J usage is TRBJ1-2; maybe TRBD1 (6 bases). The V end was cut by 8 bases, the J end by 2 bases, with 18 bases between. Germline lookup yields CDR1 MNHEY and CDR2 SVGAGI. The CDR3 runs 15 residues.

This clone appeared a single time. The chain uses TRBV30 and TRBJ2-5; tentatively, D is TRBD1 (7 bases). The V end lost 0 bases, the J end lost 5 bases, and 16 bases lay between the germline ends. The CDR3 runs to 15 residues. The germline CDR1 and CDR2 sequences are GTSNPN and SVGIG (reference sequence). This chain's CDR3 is CAWSVPPQGRETQYF. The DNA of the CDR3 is TGTGCCTGGAGTGTACCCCCACAGGGGAGGGAGACCCAGTACTTC.

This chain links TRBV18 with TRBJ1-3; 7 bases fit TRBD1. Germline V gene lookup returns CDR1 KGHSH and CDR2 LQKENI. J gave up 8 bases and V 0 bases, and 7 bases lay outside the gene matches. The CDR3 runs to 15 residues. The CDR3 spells CASSPPTGFGDTIYF. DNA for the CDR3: TGTGCCAGCTCACCACCGACAGGGTTCGGGGACACCATATATTTT.

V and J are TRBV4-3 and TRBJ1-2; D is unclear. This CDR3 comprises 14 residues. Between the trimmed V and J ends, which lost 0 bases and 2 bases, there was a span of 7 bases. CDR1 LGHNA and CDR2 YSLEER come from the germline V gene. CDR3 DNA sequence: TGCGCCAGCAGCCAAGAGGAGGGCAACTATGGCTACACCTTC. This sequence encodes CASSQEEGNYGYTF.

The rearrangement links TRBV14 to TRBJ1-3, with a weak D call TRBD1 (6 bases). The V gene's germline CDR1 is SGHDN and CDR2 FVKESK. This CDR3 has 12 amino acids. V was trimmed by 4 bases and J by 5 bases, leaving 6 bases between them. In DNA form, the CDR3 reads TGTGCCAGCAGCCGGGACAGAAACACCATATATTTT. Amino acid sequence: CASSRDRNTIYF.

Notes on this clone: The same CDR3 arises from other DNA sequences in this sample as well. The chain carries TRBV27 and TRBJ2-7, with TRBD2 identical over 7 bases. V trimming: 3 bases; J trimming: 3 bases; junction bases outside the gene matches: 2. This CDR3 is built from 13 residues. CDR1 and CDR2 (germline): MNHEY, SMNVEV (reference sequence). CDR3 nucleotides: TGTGCCAGCAGTTTTGGGGGGGGCTACGAGCAGTACTTC. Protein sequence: CASSFGGGYEQYF.

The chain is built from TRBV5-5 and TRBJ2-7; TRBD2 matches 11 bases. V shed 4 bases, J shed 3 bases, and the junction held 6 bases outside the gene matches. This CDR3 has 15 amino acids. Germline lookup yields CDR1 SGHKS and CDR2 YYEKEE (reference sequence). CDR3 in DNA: TGTGCCAGCAGCGACCCGGGACTAGCGGTCTACGAGCAGTACTTC. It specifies CASSDPGLAVYEQYF.

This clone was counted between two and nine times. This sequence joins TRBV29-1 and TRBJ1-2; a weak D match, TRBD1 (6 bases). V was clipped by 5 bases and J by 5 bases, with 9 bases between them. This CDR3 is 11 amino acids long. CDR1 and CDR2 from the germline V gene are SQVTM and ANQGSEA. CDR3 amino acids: CSVRQGYGYTF. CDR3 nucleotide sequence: TGCAGCGTTCGGCAGGGGTATGGCTACACCTTC.

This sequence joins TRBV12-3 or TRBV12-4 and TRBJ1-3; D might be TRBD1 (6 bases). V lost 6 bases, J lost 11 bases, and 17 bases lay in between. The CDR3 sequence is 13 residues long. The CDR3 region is CASSHPNREPIYF. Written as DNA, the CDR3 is TGTGCCAGCAGCCACCCTAACAGGGAACCCATATATTTT.

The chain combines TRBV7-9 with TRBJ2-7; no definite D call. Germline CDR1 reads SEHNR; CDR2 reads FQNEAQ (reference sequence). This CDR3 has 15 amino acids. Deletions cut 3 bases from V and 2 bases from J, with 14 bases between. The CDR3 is CASSFLLTHPYEQYF. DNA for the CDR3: TGTGCCAGCAGCTTCTTGCTTACACACCCCTACGAGCAGTACTTC. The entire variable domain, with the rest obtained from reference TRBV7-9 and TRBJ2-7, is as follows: DTGVSQNPRHKITKRGQNVTFRCDPISEHNRLYWYRQTLGQGPEFLTYFQNEAQLEKSRLLSDRFSAERPKGSFSTLEIQRTEQGDSAMYLCASSFLLTHPYEQYFGPGTRLTVT.

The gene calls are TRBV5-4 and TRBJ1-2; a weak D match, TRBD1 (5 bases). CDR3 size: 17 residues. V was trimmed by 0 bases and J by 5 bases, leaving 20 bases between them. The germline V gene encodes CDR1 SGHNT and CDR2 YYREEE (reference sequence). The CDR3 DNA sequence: TGTGCCAGCAGCTTGGTGGCAGGGAAGACCACTGGATATGGCTACACCTTC. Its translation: CASSLVAGKTTGYGYTF.